The 15 T cell receptor beta chains below all came from one sample that was sequenced in a study of identical twins. TCRdb reprocessed the 5' RACE reads via MiXCR and lists one record per CDR3 protein. The repertoire holds some 500,000 distinct CDR3 sequences, with more than 13% as singletons. These same records also appear under a second study, on yellow fever vaccine responses in identical twins.

Sequenced: CD4+ T cells sorted from blood. These receptors all stem from a woman between 18 and 30 years old in good health.

There are many counts of this clonotype. This chain links TRBV7-2 with TRBJ1-1; D is possibly TRBD1 (6 bases). Trimming pared 5 bases from V and 2 bases from J, leaving 12 bases between. Germline CDR1 is SGHTA and CDR2 is FQGNSA. The CDR3 is made up of 14 amino acids. The CDR3 is CASSRGTQNTEAFF. The DNA of the CDR3 is TGTGCCAGCAGCCGCGGGACACAAAACACTGAAGCTTTCTTT. Full variable domain (missing parts from reference TRBV7-2 and TRBJ1-1): GAGVSQSPSNKVTEKGKDVELRCDPISGHTALYWYRQSLGQGLEFLIYFQGNSAPDKSGLPSDRFSAERTGGSVSTLTIQRTQQEDSAVYLCASSRGTQNTEAFFGQGTRLTVV.

This chain connects TRBV5-1 to TRBJ2-5; 11 bases map to TRBD2. Per the germline V gene, CDR1 is SGHRS and CDR2 is YFSETQ. The J segment lost 1 base and the V segment lost 4 bases, leaving 6 bases of the junction unmatched. This CDR3 contains 16 residues. CDR3: CASSITGTSGQETQYF. In DNA form, the CDR3 reads TGCGCCAGCAGCATTACCGGGACTAGCGGCCAAGAGACCCAGTACTTC.

In nucleotides, the CDR3 is TGTGCCTGGAGTGTACGGGGCAGGAATCCCTACGAGCAGTACTTC. Protein: CAWSVRGRNPYEQYF. The chain is built from TRBV30 and TRBJ2-7; D tentatively reads TRBD1 or TRBD2 (5 bases each). Germline assignment: CDR1 GTSNPN and CDR2 SVGIG (reference sequence). Trimming shortened V by 0 bases and J by 2 bases, and 14 bases separated the two germline ends. The length of the CDR3 is 15 residues. Based on the CDR3 plus reference TRBV30 and TRBJ2-7, the full variable domain is SQTIHQWPATLVQPVGSPLSLECTVEGTSNPNLYWYRQAAGRGLQLLFYSVGIGQISSEVPQNLSASRPQDRQFILSSKKLLLSDSGFYLCAWSVRGRNPYEQYFGPGTRLTVT.

This clonotype was counted a few times. This chain links TRBV12-3 or TRBV12-4 with TRBJ2-5; TRBD2 aligns across 13 bases. This CDR3 comprises 15 residues. Trimming removed 6 bases from V and 3 bases from J; junction bases left unmatched: 4. CDR3 nucleotide sequence: TGTGCCAGCAGACTCGGGACTAGCGGGGAAGAGACCCAGTACTTC. It yields the protein CASRLGTSGEETQYF.

This clonotype was seen only a few times. At one end the junction does not follow the germline gene, possibly because of a read error. This chain links TRBV7-7 with TRBJ2-2; D is undetermined. CDR3 length equals 13 residues. From germline, CDR1 is SSHAT and CDR2 FNYEAQ (reference sequence). The CDR3 reads CASSARISGELFF. For the CDR3, the DNA is TGTGCTAGCAGCGCCCGGATCAGCGGGGAGCTGTTTTTT.

This clonotype was seen a few times. The chain links TRBV7-2 to TRBJ2-1; D may be TRBD2 (5 bases). This CDR3 spans 16 amino acids. Germline V gene sequence: CDR1 SGHTA, CDR2 FQGNSA. The V gene lost 0 bases and the J gene lost 9 bases, with 18 bases spanning the gap. CDR3 sequence: CASSLASTVSRGEQFF. The DNA for the CDR3 is TGTGCCAGCAGCTTAGCGTCTACTGTTAGCCGGGGTGAGCAGTTCTTC.

The table lists this clonotype with a few counts. This chain links TRBV10-3 with TRBJ1-4; D is undetermined. In germline, CDR1 is ENHRY, CDR2 SYGVKD. CDR3 size: 15 residues. Trimming pared 6 bases from V and 8 bases from J, leaving 19 bases between. CDR3 bases: TGTGCCATCAGAGGGTGGTCAGAACACTGGGAAAAACTGTTTTTT. Its translation is CAIRGWSEHWEKLFF.

This clonotype was recorded a few times. This rearrangement joins TRBV12-3 or TRBV12-4 to TRBJ2-2; D is ambiguous. The CDR3 runs 13 residues. V was shortened by 7 bases and J by 4 bases, with 10 bases between the two germline ends. The CDR3 DNA is TGTGCCAGCACCATCTCTCGCACCGGGGAGCTGTTTTTT. Protein sequence: CASTISRTGELFF.

This clonotype was counted many times. The chain uses TRBV3-1 and TRBJ2-1; the match to TRBD2 covers 11 bases. V dropped 5 bases and J dropped 2; count of bases not matched to a gene: 2. Germline loops: CDR1 LGHDT, CDR2 YNNKEL (reference sequence). The CDR3 consists of 15 residues. The CDR3, as DNA: TGTGCCAGCAGCTATAGCGGGGGGGCCTACAATGAGCAGTTCTTC. Translating it yields CASSYSGGAYNEQFF.

This clonotype came up a few times. The J gene is TRBJ2-2, the V gene TRBV6-2 or TRBV6-3, with D unresolved. Germline V gives CDR1 MNHEY, CDR2 SVGEGT. The CDR3 totals 13 residues. The V end lost 5 bases, the J end lost 5 bases, and 9 bases lay between the germline ends. The CDR3 loop reads CASSLMGTGELFF. The CDR3 DNA sequence: TGTGCCAGCAGTCTTATGGGGACCGGGGAGCTGTTTTTT.

The genes are TRBV7-8 and TRBJ2-1, with a possible D match to TRBD1 (6 bases). V dropped 5 bases and J dropped 5 bases, with 16 bases sitting between them. CDR1 is SGHVS and CDR2 is FQNEAQ in the germline V gene. There are 15 residues in the CDR3. CDR3 DNA sequence: TGTGCCAGCAGCCCCATGGGGACATCCCACAATGAGCAGTTCTTC. Protein: CASSPMGTSHNEQFF.

J is TRBJ2-1 and V is TRBV29-1, with D perhaps matching TRBD2 (5 bases). V was pared by 4 bases and J by 6 bases, with 10 bases between. The CDR3 has 12 amino acids. Germline CDR1 and CDR2: SQVTM and ANQGSEA. Here the CDR3 reads CSVGRGSNEQFF. The CDR3 DNA reads TGCAGCGTTGGTCGGGGAAGCAATGAGCAGTTCTTC.

This chain joins TRBV6-5 and TRBJ2-3; TRBD2 matches at 7 bases. CDR1 and CDR2 from the germline V gene are MNHEY and SVGAGI. The CDR3 length is 17 residues. V dropped 7 bases and J dropped 6; count of bases not matched to a gene: 19. The CDR3 DNA is TGTGCCAGCATTTTAGTTATGGCGGGACTACCCTCCGATACGCAGTATTTT. Translated: CASILVMAGLPSDTQYF.

In this sample, this clonotype turned up a few times. This sequence joins TRBV6-5 and TRBJ1-2; 12 bases match TRBD1. The germline CDR1 and CDR2 sequences are MNHEY and SVGAGI. After removal of 0 bases from V and 8 bases from J, the junction contained 4 bases not matched to a gene. CDR3 length equals 15 residues. CDR3 amino acids: CASSYSGQGAGGYTF. In DNA form, the CDR3 reads TGTGCCAGCAGTTACTCGGGACAGGGGGCGGGAGGCTACACCTTC.

The CDR3 spells CASRRTSGSMLDTQYF. For the CDR3, the DNA is TGTGCCAGCAGGCGGACTAGCGGGAGTATGTTGGATACGCAGTATTTT. This chain uses TRBV12-3 or TRBV12-4 with TRBJ2-3; TRBD2 matches 13 bases. The CDR3 contains 16 residues. V shed 6 bases, J shed 6 bases, and the junction held 9 bases outside the gene matches.